The 19 T cell receptor beta chains given below trace back to one sample, sequenced in a study of T cell changes during pregnancy in multiple sclerosis. Clones were sequenced by immunoSEQ multiplex PCR, and TCRdb holds only the in-frame ones, with some missing. The sample holds approximately 88,000 clones; 85% to 95% are singletons and the top ten take 3.5% to 4.5%. Sequencing used peripheral blood, obtained in the first trimester of pregnancy. The receptor source for this set is a female donor with multiple sclerosis, enrolled in a pregnancy study.

This chain connects TRBV6-5 to TRBJ2-2; TRBD1 is a possible D gene (7 bases). There are 14 residues in the CDR3. V was shortened by 6 bases and J by 5 bases, with 13 bases between the two germline ends. Germline V gene sequence: CDR1 MNHEY, CDR2 SVGAGI. The CDR3 sequence: CASRVSGGTGELFF. CDR3 sequence (DNA): TGTGCCAGCAGAGTTTCAGGGGGGACCGGGGAGCTGTTTTTT.

The V and J genes are TRBV5-1 and TRBJ1-6; maybe TRBD1 (6 bases). Trimming stripped 0 bases from V and 8 bases from J, with 15 bases between. From germline, CDR1 is SGHRS and CDR2 YFSETQ. The CDR3 totals 16 residues. The CDR3 nucleotides are TGCGCCAGCAGCTTGGTAAATGTCAGGGGAGATTCACCCCTCCACTTT. Amino acid sequence: CASSLVNVRGDSPLHF.

The CDR3 reads CASALEQKNTGELFF. The CDR3 DNA reads TGTGCCTCAGCACTCGAACAGAAAAACACCGGGGAGCTGTTTTTT. The chain recombines TRBV2 with TRBJ2-2, with no clear D. Germline V CDR1 and CDR2: SNHLY, FYNNEI. The V and J ends lost 11 bases and 2 bases respectively, with 18 bases between them. The CDR3 runs to 15 residues.

The CDR3 loop is CSGLLNTEAFF. As DNA, the CDR3 is TGCAGCGGACTGTTGAACACTGAAGCTTTCTTT. V usage is TRBV29-1 and J usage is TRBJ1-1; no clear D. From germline, CDR1 is SQVTM and CDR2 ANQGSEA. Trimming shortened V by 7 bases and J by 0 bases, and 6 bases separated the two germline ends. The CDR3 contains 11 residues.

The chain couples TRBV6-6 to TRBJ1-2; TRBD1 aligns across 9 bases. V shed 2 bases and J 2 bases; nucleotides not matched to a gene: 6. CDR1 is MNHNY, CDR2 SVGAGI, per germline (reference sequence). The CDR3 runs 16 residues. The CDR3 sequence is CASSYGTGKSNYGYTF. CDR3 bases: TGTGCCAGCAGTTACGGGACAGGGAAGTCAAACTATGGCTACACCTTC.

The V and J genes are TRBV7-8 and TRBJ2-1, with D maybe TRBD2 (5 bases). The length of the CDR3 is 16 residues. The V gene's germline CDR1 is SGHVS and CDR2 FQNEAQ. V shed 6 bases and J shed 2 bases, with 17 bases lying between them. The CDR3 spells CASRPRGPTTYNEQFF. The DNA for the CDR3 is TGTGCCAGCAGACCAAGAGGGCCAACCACCTACAATGAGCAGTTCTTC.

This chain uses TRBV5-1 with TRBJ1-2; 8 bases match TRBD1. J was trimmed by 3 bases and V by 4 bases; bases with no gene match: 5. Germline assignment: CDR1 SGHRS and CDR2 YFSETQ. This CDR3 spans 14 amino acids. CDR3 nucleotide sequence: TGCGCCAGCAGCAGGACAGGGAGTGACTATGGCTACACCTTC. Translated, it gives CASSRTGSDYGYTF.

The gene calls are TRBV10-3 and TRBJ1-4, with D perhaps matching TRBD1 (6 bases). V gave up 10 bases and J gave up 6 bases, with 15 bases separating them. The CDR3 consists of 13 residues. Germline values: CDR1 ENHRY, CDR2 SYGVKD. Here the CDR3 DNA reads TGTGCCACCGCTCCGGACAGTTATGAAAAACTGTTTTTT. It yields the protein CATAPDSYEKLFF.

The DNA of the CDR3 is TGTGCCAGCAGCGCGACTAGCGGGGGGCCTGGGGAGACCCAGTACTTC. It is translated as CASSATSGGPGETQYF. The chain has TRBV9 and TRBJ2-5; 13 nucleotides match TRBD2. Germline-derived CDR1 and CDR2 are SGDLS and YYNGEE. CDR3 length equals 16 residues. V lost 3 bases, J lost 5 bases, and 7 bases stayed unmatched.

J is TRBJ1-1 and V is TRBV5-4, with D perhaps matching TRBD1 (5 bases). Germline lookup yields CDR1 SGHNT and CDR2 YYREEE (reference sequence). CDR3 length: 14 residues. V lost 1 base to trimming and J lost 1 base, with 8 bases between them. The CDR3 protein is CASSLRGPNTEAFF. The CDR3 nucleotides read TGTGCCAGCAGCTTGAGGGGTCCGAACACTGAAGCTTTCTTT.

J is TRBJ1-1 and V is TRBV19, with D uncertain. The V and J ends lost 2 bases and 0 bases respectively, with 7 bases between them. Germline values: CDR1 LNHDA, CDR2 SQIVND (reference sequence). The CDR3 totals 14 residues. CDR3 DNA: TGTGCCAGTAGTATATTGGCCGTGAACACTGAAGCTTTCTTT. Its protein product is CASSILAVNTEAFF.

The chain links TRBV7-8 to TRBJ2-7; 9 positions match TRBD2. Trimming removed 0 bases from V and 7 bases from J; junction bases left unmatched: 4. The CDR3 has 14 amino acids. Germline V gene sequence: CDR1 SGHVS, CDR2 FQNEAQ. The CDR3 sequence is CASSLASGGIEQYF. The CDR3 DNA reads TGTGCCAGCAGCTTAGCTAGCGGGGGTATAGAGCAGTACTTC.

In DNA form, the CDR3 reads TGTGCCAGCAGTCGTACACCGGGCCGGACAGGGGTTGTCGGGGCCAACGTCCTGACTTTC. The encoded protein is CASSRTPGRTGVVGANVLTF. This chain joins TRBV27 and TRBJ2-6, with 9 nucleotides matching TRBD1. Germline V gene data show CDR1 as MNHEY and CDR2 as SMNVEV (reference sequence). This CDR3 contains 20 residues. With 5 bases clipped from V and 4 bases from J, the junction kept 18 bases outside the gene matches.

V is TRBV5-1 and J is TRBJ2-5, with D unresolved. Looked up from germline, CDR1 is SGHRS and CDR2 is YFSETQ. Trimming cost V 6 bases and J 2 bases, with 11 bases left between them. This CDR3 has 13 amino acids. The CDR3: CASKNLQQETQYF. CDR3 DNA: TGCGCCAGCAAGAACTTACAGCAAGAGACCCAGTACTTC.

The CDR3 region has the DNA TGTGCCAGCAGCCTTGACAGAAACAATGAGCAGTTCTTC. Encoded protein: CASSLDRNNEQFF. The chain links TRBV7-3 to TRBJ2-1, with D possibly matching TRBD1 (5 bases). Trimming took off 5 bases at V and 5 bases at J, with 10 bases between the two ends. This CDR3 spans 13 amino acids. Germline V CDR1 and CDR2: SGHTA, FQGTGA.

V is TRBV5-6 and J is TRBJ2-7; 8 positions match TRBD1. Trimming at V came to 4 bases and at J to 3 bases, leaving 6 bases not matched to a gene. From germline, CDR1 is SGHDT and CDR2 YYEEEE. This CDR3 is 14 amino acids long. CDR3 in amino acids: CASSPEGTGYEQYF. The CDR3 nucleotides read TGTGCCAGCAGCCCCGAGGGGACAGGCTACGAGCAGTACTTC.

The chain combines TRBV6-4 with TRBJ2-3, with 8 positions matching TRBD2. CDR3 length equals 14 residues. In germline, CDR1 is MRHNA, CDR2 SNTAGT. V lost 5 bases to trimming and J lost 2 bases; unmatched junction nucleotides: 3. The CDR3 nucleotides read TGTGCCAGCAGTCCGGGGGGGCTCACAGATACGCAGTATTTT. It specifies CASSPGGLTDTQYF.

This clone appeared a single time. The chain carries TRBV5-4 and TRBJ1-2; 7 bases line up with TRBD1. The length of the CDR3 is 15 residues. V shed 4 bases, J shed 1 base, and the junction held 7 bases outside the gene matches. Germline CDR1 reads SGHNT; CDR2 reads YYREEE (reference sequence). CDR3 in amino acids: CASSGEGQLNYGYTF. Here the CDR3 DNA reads TGTGCCAGCAGCGGAGAGGGACAGCTTAACTATGGCTACACCTTC.

V is TRBV30 and J is TRBJ2-3; D is unclear. CDR1 is GTSNPN, CDR2 SVGIG, per germline (reference sequence). The CDR3 covers 12 residues. Trimming pared 0 bases from V and 3 bases from J, leaving 4 bases between. The DNA for the CDR3 is TGTGCCTGGAGTGTCCTAACAGATACGCAGTATTTT. Its translation is CAWSVLTDTQYF.